The clone carrying this TCR beta chain was seen a handful of times. Its antigen remains unknown. Here immunoSEQ multiplex PCR was the method, and the copy in TCRdb shows in-frame clones only, minus some. The table lists more than 10,000 clones, 78% of them singletons. The data were obtained in a study of follicular helper T cells after annual influenza vaccination. Regarding the study as a whole: Rare clonotypes were missed; only about 9-23% of cells gave TCRB.

CDR1 and CDR2 (germline): SNHLY, FYNNEI. V lost 6 bases to trimming and J lost 4 bases; unmatched junction nucleotides: 10. The CDR3 length is 16 residues. Time point indicated: 2014-2015 season, pre-vaccination. Sequences were derived from CXCR5- memory CD4+ T cells sorted from blood, sampled on the day of influenza vaccination. The V and J genes are TRBV2 and TRBJ2-2; 8 nucleotides agree with TRBD2. This sequence originates from an adult who received the influenza vaccine. The CDR3 here is CASRMAGGVATGELFF. CDR3 bases: TGTGCCAGCAGGATGGCGGGGGGCGTGGCCACCGGGGAGCTGTTTTTT. Full variable domain (missing parts from reference TRBV2 and TRBJ2-2): EPEVTQTPSHQVTQMGQEVILRCVPISNHLYFYWYRQILGQKVEFLVSFYNNEISEKSEIFDDQFSVERPDGSNFTLKIRSTKLEDSAMYFCASRMAGGVATGELFFGEGSRLTVL.